These T cell receptor beta chains were read from a single sample in a study of shared clonotypes between healthy human individuals. Profiled with immunoSEQ multiplex PCR; TCRdb holds only in-frame clones, not every one. The repertoire has about 2.3 million clones, under 95% of them found once; the top ten carry 0.37%. The sample comprised naive CD4+ T cells from PBMCs. These receptors were taken from a man younger than 35 in good health. Some clones in this sample may be carry-over from other donors' samples. The conserved cysteine and the conserved F or W are not part of the CDR3 here.

v_call: TRBV7-6
j_call: TRBJ2-2
cdr3_aa: ASSPRGAGVTGELF

v_call: TRBV6-1
j_call: TRBJ2-7
cdr3_aa: ASSEGPGQSYEQY

v_call: TRBV19
j_call: TRBJ1-4
cdr3_aa: ASSFPGGYEKLF

v_call: TRBV4-2
j_call: TRBJ1-4
cdr3_aa: ASSQDPTGILNEKLF

v_call: TRBV28
j_call: TRBJ1-2
cdr3_aa: ASSLTGGSFYGYT

v_call: TRBV19
j_call: TRBJ2-7
cdr3_aa: ASSTPGKN

v_call: TRBV5-1
j_call: TRBJ2-7
cdr3_aa: ASSPENQGVHEQY

v_call: TRBV7-2
j_call: TRBJ2-5
cdr3_aa: ASSFGPSGRETQY

v_call: TRBV5-1
j_call: TRBJ1-5
cdr3_aa: ASSLGSGVNSNQPQH

v_call: TRBV9
j_call: TRBJ1-5
cdr3_aa: ASSATGGQQPQH

v_call: TRBV10-3
j_call: TRBJ2-7
cdr3_aa: AISAVRDTYEQY

v_call: TRBV18
j_call: TRBJ2-3
cdr3_aa: ASSPPRPGTDTQY

v_call: TRBV5-1
j_call: TRBJ2-2
cdr3_aa: ASSSGAPGWLF

v_call: TRBV6-6
j_call: TRBJ2-3
cdr3_aa: ASLASSGTDTQY

v_call: TRBV9
j_call: TRBJ2-6
cdr3_aa: ASSGTGAGANVLT

v_call: TRBV7-6
j_call: TRBJ2-7
cdr3_aa: ASSQIGVAGGPVEQY

v_call: TRBV30
j_call: TRBJ1-5
cdr3_aa: AWSLGGHSNQPQH

v_call: TRBV4-1
j_call: TRBJ1-3
cdr3_aa: ASSQTDRASGNTIY

v_call: TRBV29-1
j_call: TRBJ2-4
cdr3_aa: SVFWDLDENIQY

v_call: TRBV5-1
j_call: TRBJ2-7
cdr3_aa: ASSSSSYEQY

v_call: TRBV5-1
j_call: TRBJ2-1
cdr3_aa: ASSPRAGTAYNEQF

v_call: TRBV2
j_call: TRBJ2-5
cdr3_aa: ASSVERGQETQY

v_call: TRBV7-2
j_call: TRBJ2-2
cdr3_aa: ASSFRTVNTGELF

v_call: TRBV14
j_call: TRBJ2-7
cdr3_aa: ASSQVRAPEQY

v_call: TRBV5-1
j_call: TRBJ2-1
cdr3_aa: ASTWGTSGNNEQF

v_call: TRBV7-6
j_call: TRBJ2-3
cdr3_aa: ASSLRRGRDTDTQY

v_call: TRBV6-5
j_call: TRBJ2-7
cdr3_aa: ASSYSEGAYEQY

v_call: TRBV11-3
j_call: TRBJ2-3
cdr3_aa: ASSWGSDGDTQY

v_call: TRBV6-4
j_call: TRBJ1-5
cdr3_aa: ASSPQGGEEPQH

v_call: TRBV4-1
j_call: TRBJ2-3
cdr3_aa: ASSQSGQGDSTDTQY

v_call: TRBV15
j_call: TRBJ2-1
cdr3_aa: ATSRGPAGVGNEQF

v_call: TRBV7-9
j_call: TRBJ2-7
cdr3_aa: ASSPQAGSYEQY

v_call: TRBV2
j_call: TRBJ2-5
cdr3_aa: ASSTTRETQY